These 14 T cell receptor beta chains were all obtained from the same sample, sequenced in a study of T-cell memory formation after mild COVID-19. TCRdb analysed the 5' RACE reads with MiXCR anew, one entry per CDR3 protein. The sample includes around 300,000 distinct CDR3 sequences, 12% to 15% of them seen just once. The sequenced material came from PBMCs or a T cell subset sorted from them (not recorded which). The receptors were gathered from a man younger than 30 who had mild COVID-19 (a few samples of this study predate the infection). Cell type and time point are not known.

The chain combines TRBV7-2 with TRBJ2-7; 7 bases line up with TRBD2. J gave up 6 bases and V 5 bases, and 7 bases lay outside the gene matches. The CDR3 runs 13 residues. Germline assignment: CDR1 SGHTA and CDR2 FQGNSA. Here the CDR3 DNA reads TGTGCCAGCAGCCCAAGCGGGGTAGGCGAGCAGTACGTC. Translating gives CASSPSGVGEQYV.

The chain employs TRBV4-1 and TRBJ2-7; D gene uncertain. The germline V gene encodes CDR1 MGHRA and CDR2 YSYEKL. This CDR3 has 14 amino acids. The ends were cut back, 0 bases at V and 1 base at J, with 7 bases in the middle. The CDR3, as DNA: TGCGCCAGCAGCCAAGAAGGGATTTCCTACGAGCAGTACTTC. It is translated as CASSQEGISYEQYF.

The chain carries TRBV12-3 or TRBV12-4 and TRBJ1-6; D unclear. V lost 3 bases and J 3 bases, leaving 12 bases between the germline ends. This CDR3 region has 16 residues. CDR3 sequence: CASSLGAVVYNSPLHF. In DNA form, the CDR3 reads TGTGCCAGCAGTTTGGGAGCCGTCGTCTATAATTCACCCCTCCACTTT.

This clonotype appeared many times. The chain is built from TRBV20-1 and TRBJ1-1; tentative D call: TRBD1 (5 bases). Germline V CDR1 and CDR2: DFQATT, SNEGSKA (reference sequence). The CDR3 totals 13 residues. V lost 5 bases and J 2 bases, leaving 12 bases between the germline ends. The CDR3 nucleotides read TGCAGTGCTTCAGGGTATCTAAACACTGAAGCTTTCTTT. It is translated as CSASGYLNTEAFF.

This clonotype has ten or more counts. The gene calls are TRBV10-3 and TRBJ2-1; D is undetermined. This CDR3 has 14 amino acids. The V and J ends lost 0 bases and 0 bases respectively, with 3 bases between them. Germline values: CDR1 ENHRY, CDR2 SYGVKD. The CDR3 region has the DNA TGTGCCATCAGTGAGTCTAGCTCCTACAATGAGCAGTTCTTC. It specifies CAISESSSYNEQFF.

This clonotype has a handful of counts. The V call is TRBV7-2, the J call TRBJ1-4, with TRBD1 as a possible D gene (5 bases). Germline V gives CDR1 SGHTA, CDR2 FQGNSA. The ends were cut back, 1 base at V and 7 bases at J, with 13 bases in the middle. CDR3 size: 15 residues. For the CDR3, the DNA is TGTGCCAGCAGCTTAGTTCAGGGATTGGGTGAAAAACTGTTTTTT. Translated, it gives CASSLVQGLGEKLFF.

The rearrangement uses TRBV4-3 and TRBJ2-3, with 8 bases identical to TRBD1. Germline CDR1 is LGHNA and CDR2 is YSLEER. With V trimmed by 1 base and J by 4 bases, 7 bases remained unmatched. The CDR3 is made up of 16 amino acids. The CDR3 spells CASSQGAGGAADTQYF. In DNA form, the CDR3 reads TGCGCCAGCAGCCAAGGGGCAGGGGGCGCGGCAGATACGCAGTATTTT.

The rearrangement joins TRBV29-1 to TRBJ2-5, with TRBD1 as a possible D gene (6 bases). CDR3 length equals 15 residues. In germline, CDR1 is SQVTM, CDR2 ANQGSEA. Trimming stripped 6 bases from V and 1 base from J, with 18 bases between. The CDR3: CSVVILQGPQETQYF. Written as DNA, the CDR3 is TGCAGCGTAGTAATTTTACAGGGCCCCCAAGAGACCCAGTACTTC.

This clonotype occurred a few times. This chain's CDR3 is CASTVGTGGGEQFF. Here the CDR3 DNA reads TGCGCCAGCACTGTTGGGACAGGGGGCGGTGAGCAGTTCTTC. The chain employs TRBV5-1 and TRBJ2-1; 12 positions agree with TRBD1. Germline V CDR1 and CDR2: SGHRS, YFSETQ. J gave up 9 bases and V 6 bases, and 7 bases lay outside the gene matches. The CDR3 length is 14 residues.

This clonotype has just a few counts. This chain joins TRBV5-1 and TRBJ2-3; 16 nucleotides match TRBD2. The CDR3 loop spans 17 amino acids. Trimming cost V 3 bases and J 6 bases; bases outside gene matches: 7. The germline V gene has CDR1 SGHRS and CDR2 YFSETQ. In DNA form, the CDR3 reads TGCGCCAGCAGCTCCGGGACTAGCGGGGGGGCCCTGGATACGCAGTATTTT. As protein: CASSSGTSGGALDTQYF. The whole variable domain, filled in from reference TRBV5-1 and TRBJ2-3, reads KAGVTQTPRYLIKTRGQQVTLSCSPISGHRSVSWYQQTPGQGLQFLFEYFSETQRNKGNFPGRFSGRQFSNSRSEMNVSTLELGDSALYLCASSSGTSGGALDTQYFGPGTRLTVL.

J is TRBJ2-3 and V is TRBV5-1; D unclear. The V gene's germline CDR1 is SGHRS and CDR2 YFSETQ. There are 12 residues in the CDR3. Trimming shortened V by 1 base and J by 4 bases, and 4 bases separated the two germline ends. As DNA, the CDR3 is TGCGCCAGCAGCTTGCATGCAGATACGCAGTATTTT. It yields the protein CASSLHADTQYF.

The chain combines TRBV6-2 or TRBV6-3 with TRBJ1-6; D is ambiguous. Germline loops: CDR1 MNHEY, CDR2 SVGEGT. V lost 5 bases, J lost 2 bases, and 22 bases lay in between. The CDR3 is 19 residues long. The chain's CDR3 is CASSHIGVDESAYNSPLHF. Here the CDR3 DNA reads TGTGCCAGCAGTCACATCGGGGTTGATGAGAGCGCCTATAATTCACCCCTCCACTTT.

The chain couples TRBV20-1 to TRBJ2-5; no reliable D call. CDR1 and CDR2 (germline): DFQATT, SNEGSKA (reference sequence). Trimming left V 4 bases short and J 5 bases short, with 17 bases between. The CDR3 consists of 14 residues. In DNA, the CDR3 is TGCAGTGCTACAGTATGGCCCGGTGGGGAGACCCAGTACTTC. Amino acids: CSATVWPGGETQYF.

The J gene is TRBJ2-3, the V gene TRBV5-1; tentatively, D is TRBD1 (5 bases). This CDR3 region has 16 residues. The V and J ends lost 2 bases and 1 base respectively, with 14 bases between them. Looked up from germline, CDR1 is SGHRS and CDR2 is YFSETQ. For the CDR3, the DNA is TGCGCCAGCAGCTTCTCATGGGGCGCAGGCACAGATACGCAGTATTTT. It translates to CASSFSWGAGTDTQYF.